This T cell receptor beta chain was obtained from a study of cytomegalovirus exposure and HLA in healthy donors. About the study: About 80 million unique TCR sequences came from HLA-typed donors in an early release.

Trimming left V 5 bases short and J 5 bases short, with 18 bases between. Germline lookup yields CDR1 SGHTA and CDR2 FQGNSA. The length of the CDR3 is 15 residues. PCR was performed using 60 Vbeta and 13 Jbeta primers. Measured with immunoSEQ multiplex PCR; TCRdb has only the in-frame clones, and not every one. The table shows around 120,000 clones, with approximately 80% occurring only once. The receptor's source is a man aged 25-40 years in good health and CMV-seronegative. The gene calls are TRBV7-2 and TRBJ2-5; a weak D match, TRBD2 (5 bases). The specimen sequenced was PBMCs. CDR3 in amino acids: CASSKQSDWRETQYF. CDR3 in DNA: TGTGCCAGCAGCAAACAATCGGACTGGAGGGAGACCCAGTACTTC.